This passage covers 14 T cell receptor beta chains from one sample sequenced in a study of Ad26.COV2.S vaccination and SARS-CoV-2 variants. As to treatment: around 19 received Ad26.COV2.S at low or high dose, single or two shots; five or six received placebo; per-sample allocation not given. Sampling took place 63 days after the first vaccine or placebo injection. The method was immunoSEQ multiplex PCR; TCRdb's version includes in-frame clones alone and lacks a portion of them. The sample shows 350,000 to 400,000 clones, 89% of them seen only once. Sequenced here: peripheral blood, sampled in a trial of Ad26.COV2.S vaccine versus placebo. The receptors come from a person aged 18-60 years who received the Ad26.COV2.S COVID-19 vaccine or a placebo.

The chain joins TRBV28 to TRBJ2-7; TRBD1 matches at 7 bases. The J segment lost 1 base and the V segment lost 7 bases, leaving 13 bases of the junction unmatched. The CDR3 totals 16 residues. Germline V CDR1 and CDR2: MDHEN, SYDVKM. In DNA form, the CDR3 reads TGTGCCAGCACTTCCGTCCCCGGGACAGTTTCCTACGAGCAGTACTTC. It specifies CASTSVPGTVSYEQYF.

V and J are TRBV6-5 and TRBJ2-1; D perhaps matches TRBD2 (5 bases). The CDR3 extends over 15 amino acids. Looked up from germline, CDR1 is MNHEY and CDR2 is SVGAGI. With 4 bases removed from V and 0 bases from J, the gap between germline ends came to 10 bases. The CDR3 region has the DNA TGTGCCAGCAGTTTAGCGCCCAGCTCCTACAATGAGCAGTTCTTC. Its translation: CASSLAPSSYNEQFF.

The rearrangement links TRBV9 to TRBJ2-5, with 10 bases that match TRBD1. V dropped 4 bases and J dropped 4; count of bases not matched to a gene: 4. The CDR3 has 14 residues. Per the germline V gene, CDR1 is SGDLS and CDR2 is YYNGEE. CDR3 nucleotides: TGTGCCAGCAGCAAGTGGACAGGGGGAGAGACCCAGTACTTC. This translates into CASSKWTGGETQYF.

Turning to this clone: Within the sample, other DNA sequences also encode this same CDR3. The genes are TRBV19 and TRBJ1-1; D is unclear. V gave up 3 bases and J gave up 1 base, with 6 bases separating them. Germline lookup yields CDR1 LNHDA and CDR2 SQIVND (reference sequence). This CDR3 spans 13 amino acids. The CDR3 DNA is TGTGCCAGTAGTATCGGCAGGAACACTGAAGCTTTCTTT. Translation: CASSIGRNTEAFF.

This chain uses TRBV7-6 with TRBJ2-7; 7 nucleotides align to TRBD2. The ends lost 6 bases at V and 3 bases at J; junction bases unmatched: 14. From germline, CDR1 is SGHVS and CDR2 FNYEAQ. The CDR3 is 16 residues long. The CDR3, as DNA: TGTGCCAGCAGTTACATCCCGACTAGCAGCAGCTACGAGCAGTACTTC. This encodes CASSYIPTSSSYEQYF.

The chain has TRBV15 and TRBJ2-2; tentatively, D is TRBD2 (7 bases). The CDR3 extends over 16 amino acids. Trimming shortened V by 5 bases and J by 6 bases, and 19 bases separated the two germline ends. The germline CDR1 and CDR2 sequences are LNHNV and YYDKDF (reference sequence). CDR3 coding DNA: TGTGCCACCAGCCCCGAGGGGCAGGGGAGGGCCGGGGAGCTGTTTTTT. Amino acids: CATSPEGQGRAGELFF. Full variable domain (remainder filled in from reference TRBV15 and TRBJ2-2): DAMVIQNPRYQVTQFGKPVTLSCSQTLNHNVMYWYQQKSSQAPKLLFHYYDKDFNNEADTPDNFQSRRPNTSFCFLDIRSPGLGDTAMYLCATSPEGQGRAGELFFGEGSRLTVL.

The J gene is TRBJ2-6, the V gene TRBV28, with D perhaps matching TRBD2 (7 bases). The CDR3 loop spans 16 amino acids. Germline V gene sequence: CDR1 MDHEN, CDR2 SYDVKM. V shed 2 bases and J shed 4 bases, with 12 bases lying between them. As DNA, the CDR3 is TGTGCCAGCAGTTTACGGGGGGCGCACGGGGCCAACGTCCTGACTTTC. Protein product: CASSLRGAHGANVLTF. Using reference TRBV28 and TRBJ2-6 for the parts outside the CDR3, the full variable domain is DVKVTQSSRYLVKRTGEKVFLECVQDMDHENMFWYRQDPGLGLRLIYFSYDVKMKEKGDIPEGYSVSREKKERFSLILESASTNQTSMYLCASSLRGAHGANVLTFGAGSRLTVL.

The chain links TRBV30 to TRBJ2-2; D is uncertain. CDR1 and CDR2 from the germline V gene are GTSNPN and SVGIG (reference sequence). The CDR3 is 14 residues long. Trimming took 3 bases from V and 0 from J, leaving 8 bases between them. The CDR3 DNA reads as TGTGCCTGGAGGAACCTAGCGAACACCGGGGAGCTGTTTTTT. As protein: CAWRNLANTGELFF.

J is TRBJ2-6 and V is TRBV18, with D unresolved. Deletions cut 1 base from V and 0 bases from J, with 13 bases between. The CDR3 has 18 amino acids. In germline, CDR1 is KGHSH, CDR2 LQKENI. The CDR3 coding sequence is TGTGCCAGCTCACCACGTACAGCTATAAGCTCTGGGGCCAACGTCCTGACTTTC. Translation: CASSPRTAISSGANVLTF.

This sequence joins TRBV10-3 and TRBJ2-2, with 9 bases fitting TRBD2. The CDR3 length is 16 residues. After removal of 0 bases from V and 1 base from J, the junction contained 0 bases not matched to a gene. Germline V gene data show CDR1 as ENHRY and CDR2 as SYGVKD. CDR3 protein: CAISESTSGNTGELFF. CDR3 nucleotides: TGTGCCATCAGTGAGTCGACTAGCGGGAACACCGGGGAGCTGTTTTTT.

The CDR3 loop reads CATRQGGAYEQYF. The CDR3 coding sequence is TGTGCCACCCGGCAAGGGGGCGCGTACGAGCAGTACTTC. This sequence joins TRBV10-3 and TRBJ2-7; 7 nucleotides match TRBD1. CDR1 ENHRY and CDR2 SYGVKD come from the germline V gene. V lost 10 bases to trimming and J lost 4 bases; unmatched junction nucleotides: 10. The CDR3 totals 13 residues.

The chain joins TRBV10-3 to TRBJ2-1; 7 bases line up with TRBD2. With V trimmed by 4 bases and J by 4 bases, 7 bases remained unmatched. There are 15 residues in the CDR3. Germline CDR1 ENHRY, CDR2 SYGVKD. CDR3 coding DNA: TGTGCCATCAGTGGCGGGAGTGGGGGGTACAATGAGCAGTTCTTC. Its translation is CAISGGSGGYNEQFF.

The CDR3 DNA reads TGTGCCAGCACTCAGAAACAGGGACAATCCAGAAACACCATATATTTT. This encodes CASTQKQGQSRNTIYF. J is TRBJ1-3 and V is TRBV21-1; the table's TRBD1 call for D was not verified on the DNA. TRBV21-1 is a recognized pseudogene. The length of the CDR3 is 16 residues.

This chain uses TRBV12-3 or TRBV12-4 with TRBJ2-5; D remains unclear. This CDR3 comprises 13 residues. V was clipped by 3 bases and J by 2 bases, with 7 bases between them. The CDR3 DNA sequence: TGTGCCAGCAGTTTCTTTGGGCAAGAGACCCAGTACTTC. Protein product: CASSFFGQETQYF.